This TCR beta chain was retrieved from a study of blood T cell repertoires in COVID-19. Overall study context: Nucleic acid was either cDNA or gDNA, and it came from T cells, B-cell-depleted T cells, or PBMCs.

Self-reported history from a screening survey and questionnaire set each donor's cohort. TCRdb's table, derived via immunoSEQ multiplex PCR, lists solely in-frame clones and lacks some. The sample has fewer than 500,000 clones, 70% to 90% seen once; the top ten hold roughly 1.9%. Germline loops: CDR1 LGHDT, CDR2 YNNKEL (reference sequence). The CDR3 is 15 residues long. V was clipped by 4 bases and J by 4 bases; unmatched bases: 9. This receptor was taken from a woman under 30 with acute COVID-19. This chain uses TRBV3-1 (or the pseudogene TRBV3-2) with TRBJ2-7, with 8 nucleotides matching TRBD2. Sequencing was performed on PBMCs or T cells enriched from blood (not recorded which). The CDR3 DNA sequence: TGTGCCAGCAGCCCCACCGGAAGCGGGAGTTACGAGCAGTACTTC. It encodes CASSPTGSGSYEQYF.